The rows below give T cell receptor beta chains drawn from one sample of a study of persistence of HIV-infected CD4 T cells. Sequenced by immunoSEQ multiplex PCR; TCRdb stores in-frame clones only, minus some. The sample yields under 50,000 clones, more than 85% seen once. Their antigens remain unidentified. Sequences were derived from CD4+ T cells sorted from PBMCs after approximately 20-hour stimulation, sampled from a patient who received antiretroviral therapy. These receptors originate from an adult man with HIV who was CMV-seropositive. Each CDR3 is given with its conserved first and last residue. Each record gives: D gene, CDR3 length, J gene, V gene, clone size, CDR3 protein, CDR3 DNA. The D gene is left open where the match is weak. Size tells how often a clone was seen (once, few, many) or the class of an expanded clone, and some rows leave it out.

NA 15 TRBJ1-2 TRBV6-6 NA CASSHGRDVFYGYTF TGTGCCAGCAGTCACGGCAGGGACGTTTTCTATGGCTACACCTTC
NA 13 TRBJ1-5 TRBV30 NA CAWSSGANQPQHF TGTGCCTGGAGTAGTGGGGCCAATCAGCCCCAGCATTTT
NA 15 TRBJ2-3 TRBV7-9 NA CASSSLAKGTDTQYF TGTGCCAGCAGCTCCCTAGCGAAGGGCACAGATACGCAGTATTTT
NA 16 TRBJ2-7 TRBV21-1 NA CASSKPWAGRLYEQYF TGTGCCAGCAGCAAACCCTGGGCAGGGCGCCTCTACGAGCAGTACTTC
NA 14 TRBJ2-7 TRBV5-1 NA CASSLTGSSYEQYF TGCGCCAGCAGCTTGACAGGAAGCTCCTACGAGCAGTACTTC
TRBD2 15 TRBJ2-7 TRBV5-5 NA CASSLISGGQYEQYF TGTGCCAGCAGCTTGATTAGCGGGGGTCAGTACGAGCAGTACTTC
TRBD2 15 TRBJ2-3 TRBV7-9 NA CASSLGSGDTDTQYF TGTGCCAGCAGCTTGGGGAGCGGGGACACAGATACGCAGTATTTT
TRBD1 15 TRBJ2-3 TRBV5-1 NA CASSSGTGSRDTQYF TGCGCCAGCAGCTCAGGGACAGGGTCAAGAGATACGCAGTATTTT
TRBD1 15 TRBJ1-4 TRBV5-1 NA CASSADRDFNEKLFF TGCGCCAGCAGCGCGGACAGGGACTTTAATGAAAAACTGTTTTTT
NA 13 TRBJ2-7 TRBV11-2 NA CASSLDRPYEQYF TGTGCCAGCAGCTTAGATAGACCCTACGAGCAGTACTTC
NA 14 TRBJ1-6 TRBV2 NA CASSEGPVNSPLHF TGTGCCAGCAGTGAGGGTCCAGTTAATTCACCCCTCCACTTT
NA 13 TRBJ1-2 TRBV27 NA CASSLNGGYGYTF TGTGCCAGCAGTTTAAATGGGGGCTATGGCTACACCTTC
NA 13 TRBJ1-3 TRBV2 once CASSEERGYTIYF TGTGCCAGCAGTGAAGAGCGGGGGTACACCATATATTTT
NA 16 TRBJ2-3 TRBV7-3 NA CASSLTRSGLTDTQYF TGTGCCAGCAGCTTAACAAGATCAGGGCTGACAGATACGCAGTATTTT
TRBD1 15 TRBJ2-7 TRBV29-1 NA CSVRVGQVQYYEQYF TGCAGCGTCCGCGTCGGACAGGTTCAGTACTACGAGCAGTACTTC
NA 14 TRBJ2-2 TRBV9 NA CASSVDPAPGELFF TGTGCCAGCAGCGTAGACCCAGCCCCCGGGGAGCTGTTTTTT
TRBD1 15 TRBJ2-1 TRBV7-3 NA CASSTRTGSYNEQFF TGTGCCAGCAGCACACGGACAGGTTCGTACAATGAGCAGTTCTTC
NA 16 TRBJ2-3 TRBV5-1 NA CASSLGRFTGTDTQYF TGCGCCAGCAGCTTGGGTCGTTTCACCGGCACAGATACGCAGTATTTT
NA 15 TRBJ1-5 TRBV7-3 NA CASSPFAGRHQPQHF TGTGCCAGCAGCCCCTTTGCTGGCCGGCATCAGCCCCAGCATTTT
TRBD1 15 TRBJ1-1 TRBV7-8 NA CASSLPGQLNTEAFF TGTGCCAGCAGCCTGCCGGGACAGTTGAACACTGAAGCTTTCTTT
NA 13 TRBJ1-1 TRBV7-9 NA CASRTDGYTEAFF TGTGCCAGCAGAACGGACGGATACACTGAAGCTTTCTTT
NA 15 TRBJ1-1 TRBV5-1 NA CASSPGSGASTEAFF TGCGCCAGCAGCCCCGGTTCTGGGGCGAGCACTGAAGCTTTCTTT
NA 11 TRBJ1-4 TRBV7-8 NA CASSTEGKLFF TGTGCCAGCAGCACCGAAGGGAAACTGTTTTTT
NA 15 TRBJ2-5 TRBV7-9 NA CASSLFGRRGETQYF TGTGCCAGCAGCTTATTTGGCCGGCGAGGGGAGACCCAGTACTTC
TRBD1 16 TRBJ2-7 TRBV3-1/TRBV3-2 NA CASSQPRGQTSYEQYF TGTGCCAGCAGCCAGCCCCGGGGACAGACTTCCTACGAGCAGTACTTC
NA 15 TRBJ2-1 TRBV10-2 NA CARTASVNSYNEQFF TGCGCCAGGACTGCTAGCGTCAACTCCTACAATGAGCAGTTCTTC
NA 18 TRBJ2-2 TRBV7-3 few CASSPQINRAVRTGELFF TGTGCCAGCAGCCCTCAGATTAACCGGGCCGTACGCACCGGGGAGCTGTTTTTT
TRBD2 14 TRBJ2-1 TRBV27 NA CASRDSGGNNEQFF TGTGCCAGCAGAGACAGCGGGGGTAACAATGAGCAGTTCTTC
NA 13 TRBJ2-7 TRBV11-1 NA CASGGGLSDEQYF TGTGCCAGCGGGGGGGGGCTCTCTGACGAGCAGTACTTC
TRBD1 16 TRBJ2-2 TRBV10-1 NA CASSESRTGNTGELFF TGCGCCAGCAGTGAGTCCAGGACAGGGAACACCGGGGAGCTGTTTTTT
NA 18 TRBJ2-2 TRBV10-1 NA CASSDPPPGGRNTGELFF TGCGCCAGCAGTGACCCACCCCCCGGCGGGCGGAACACCGGGGAGCTGTTTTTT
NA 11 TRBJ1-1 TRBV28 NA CASSGESEAFF TGTGCCAGCAGTGGGGAGAGTGAAGCTTTCTTT
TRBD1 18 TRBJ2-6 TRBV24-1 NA CATSDGHRGRLGANVLTF TGTGCCACCAGTGACGGTCACAGGGGGCGTCTTGGGGCCAACGTCCTGACTTTC
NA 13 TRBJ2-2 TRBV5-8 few CASSLHRSGELFF TGTGCCAGCAGCTTGCACAGGTCCGGGGAGCTGTTTTTT
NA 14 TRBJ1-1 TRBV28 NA CASSLSGLNTEAFF TGTGCCAGCAGTTTATCTGGGTTAAACACTGAAGCTTTCTTT
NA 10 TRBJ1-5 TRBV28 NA CASSFGPQHF TGTGCCAGCAGTTTTGGGCCCCAGCATTTT
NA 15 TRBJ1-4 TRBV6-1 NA CASSEFGGVNEKLFF TGTGCCAGCAGTGAATTCGGAGGGGTGAATGAAAAACTGTTTTTT
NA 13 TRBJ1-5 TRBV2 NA CASRRGSNQPQHF TGTGCCAGCAGGCGGGGCAGCAATCAGCCCCAGCATTTT
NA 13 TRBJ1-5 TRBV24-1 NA CATSDDTYQPQHF TGTGCCACCAGTGATGACACCTATCAGCCCCAGCATTTT
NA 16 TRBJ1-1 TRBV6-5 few CASSSNSWTRNTEAFF TGTGCCAGCAGTTCAAACTCTTGGACAAGGAACACTGAAGCTTTCTTT
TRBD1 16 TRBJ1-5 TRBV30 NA CAWSQSGGTSNQPQHF TGTGCCTGGAGTCAGTCAGGGGGGACGAGCAATCAGCCCCAGCATTTT
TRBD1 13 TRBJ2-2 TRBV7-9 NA CASSATGAGELFF TGTGCCAGCAGCGCGACAGGGGCCGGGGAGCTGTTTTTT
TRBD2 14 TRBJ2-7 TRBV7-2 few CASSLDGGAYEQYF TGTGCCAGCAGCTTAGACGGGGGGGCCTACGAGCAGTACTTC
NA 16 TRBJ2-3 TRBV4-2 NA CASSQEARATVDTQYF TGTGCCAGCAGCCAAGAGGCGCGGGCGACGGTAGATACGCAGTATTTT
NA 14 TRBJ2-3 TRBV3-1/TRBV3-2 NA CASSKAALIDTQYF TGTGCCAGCAGCAAAGCGGCACTAATAGATACGCAGTATTTT
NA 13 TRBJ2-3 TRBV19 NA CASNMAGTDTQYF TGTGCCAGTAACATGGCCGGCACAGATACGCAGTATTTT
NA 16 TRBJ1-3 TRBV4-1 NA CASSQDETGSGNTIYF TGCGCCAGCAGCCAGGATGAAACAGGGTCTGGAAACACCATATATTTT
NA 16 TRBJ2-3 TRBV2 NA CASSRERGDLTDTQYF TGTGCCAGCAGCCGAGAAAGGGGCGACCTAACAGATACGCAGTATTTT
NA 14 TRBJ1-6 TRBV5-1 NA CASSLSQANSPLHF TGCGCCAGCAGCTTGTCACAGGCCAATTCACCCCTCCACTTT
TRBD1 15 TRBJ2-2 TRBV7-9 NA CASSWGQDESGELFF TGTGCCAGCAGCTGGGGACAGGATGAAAGCGGGGAGCTGTTTTTT
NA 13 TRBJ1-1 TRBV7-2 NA CASSFRELTEAFF TGTGCCAGCAGTTTCCGGGAGCTCACTGAAGCTTTCTTT
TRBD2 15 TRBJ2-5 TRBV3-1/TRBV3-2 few CASSQTSGGEETQYF TGTGCCAGCAGCCAGACTAGCGGGGGTGAAGAGACCCAGTACTTC
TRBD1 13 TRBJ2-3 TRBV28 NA CASMNRGTDTQYF TGTGCCAGCATGAACAGGGGGACAGATACGCAGTATTTT
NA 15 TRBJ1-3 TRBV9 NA CASSPNFNSGNTIYF TGTGCCAGCAGCCCAAACTTCAACTCTGGAAACACCATATATTTT
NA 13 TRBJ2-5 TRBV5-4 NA CASSLRVGETQYF TGTGCCAGCAGCCTGAGGGTGGGGGAGACCCAGTACTTC
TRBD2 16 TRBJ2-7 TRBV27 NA CATKPRLAGAPYEQYF TGTGCCACCAAACCCCGACTAGCGGGGGCCCCCTACGAGCAGTACTTC
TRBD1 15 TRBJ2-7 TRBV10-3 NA CAISGAQGYGYEQYF TGTGCCATCAGTGGCGCACAGGGGTATGGCTACGAGCAGTACTTC
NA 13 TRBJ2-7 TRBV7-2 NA CASSLDRRGEQYF TGTGCCAGCAGCTTAGACCGCCGGGGCGAGCAGTACTTC
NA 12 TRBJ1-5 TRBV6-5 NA CASRTENQPQHF TGTGCCAGCAGGACAGAAAATCAGCCCCAGCATTTT